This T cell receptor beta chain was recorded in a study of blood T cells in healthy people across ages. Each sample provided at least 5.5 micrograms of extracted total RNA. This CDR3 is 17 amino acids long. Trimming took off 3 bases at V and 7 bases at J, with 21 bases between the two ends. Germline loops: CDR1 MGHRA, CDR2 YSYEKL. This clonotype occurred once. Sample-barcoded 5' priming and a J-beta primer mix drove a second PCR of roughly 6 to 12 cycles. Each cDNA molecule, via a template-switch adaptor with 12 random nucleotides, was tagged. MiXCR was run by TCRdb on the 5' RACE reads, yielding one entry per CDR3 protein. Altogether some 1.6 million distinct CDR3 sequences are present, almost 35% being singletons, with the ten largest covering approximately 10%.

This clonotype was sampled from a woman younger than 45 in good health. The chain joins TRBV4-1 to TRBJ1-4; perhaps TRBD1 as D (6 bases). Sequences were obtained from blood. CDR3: CASSHARGPQWSEKLFF. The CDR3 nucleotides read TGCGCCAGCAGCCACGCACGGGGGCCCCAATGGAGTGAAAAACTGTTTTTT.